The 23 T cell receptor beta chains in this list originate from one sample, sequenced in a study of blood T cells in healthy people across ages (dated by TCRdb to 2013 to 2016). The receptor library was made with 5' RACE. The instrument was an Illumina HiSeq 2500. A second about 7 to 12 cycle PCR used a sample-barcoded 5' primer and a J-beta primer mix. The public reads were reanalyzed by TCRdb: fastp trimming at Q25, MiXCR alignment, in-frame beta chains only. For every CDR3 protein sequence, its rows merge into one entry that carries the most common genes and DNA. The sample records some 940,000 distinct CDR3 sequences, roughly 29% of which are singletons. The ten top clones hold 10% to 13% of the sample. Another study also made use of these data, one on T cells of mothers and their children.

The material sequenced was blood. The receptors were gathered from a woman in her thirties or forties in good health.

This clonotype was observed many times. A much larger clonotype is one base distant, so this may be a read error. This sequence joins TRBV5-1 and TRBJ2-7, with 11 positions matching TRBD1. Germline CDR1 reads SGHRS; CDR2 reads YFSETQ. V lost 4 bases to trimming and J lost 3 bases; unmatched junction nucleotides: 6. The CDR3 is 15 amino acids. CDR3 region: CASSPGTGGCYEQYF. The CDR3 DNA reads TGCGCCAGCAGCCCCGGGACAGGGGGGTGCTACGAGCAGTACTTC.

This clonotype was observed at least ten times. This chain uses TRBV6-1 with TRBJ2-7; the D call may be TRBD1 or TRBD2 (6 bases each). The germline V and J ends were trimmed by 3 bases and 4 bases, with 10 bases remaining between them. The CDR3 sequence is 13 residues long. CDR1 MNHNS and CDR2 SASEGT come from the germline V gene. The CDR3 loop reads CASSDQGRYEQYF. CDR3 nucleotide sequence: TGTGCCAGCAGTGACCAGGGGAGGTACGAGCAGTACTTC.

The rearrangement uses TRBV9 and TRBJ1-2; tentative D call: TRBD1 (6 bases). Looked up from germline, CDR1 is SGDLS and CDR2 is YYNGEE. This CDR3 comprises 13 residues. The V and J ends lost 0 bases and 7 bases respectively, with 10 bases between them. Written as DNA, the CDR3 is TGTGCCAGCAGCGTAGCAGGGGTCGGTGGCTACACCTTC. It encodes CASSVAGVGGYTF.

This clonotype was observed many times. The V and J genes are TRBV3-1 and TRBJ2-7; 9 bases line up with TRBD1. The trim removed 4 bases at V and 3 bases at J, leaving 7 bases unmatched. The CDR3 covers 15 residues. Looked up from germline, CDR1 is LGHDT and CDR2 is YNNKEL (reference sequence). The CDR3 nucleotides read TGTGCCAGCAGCCGACGGGACAGGGCAGTCTACGAGCAGTACTTC. The encoded protein is CASSRRDRAVYEQYF.

This chain uses TRBV10-3 with TRBJ1-6; D is unresolved. Trimming removed 0 bases from V and 10 bases from J, with 4 bases in between. Germline V lookup: CDR1 ENHRY, CDR2 SYGVKD. The CDR3 runs 12 residues. The CDR3 DNA reads TGTGCCATCAGTGAGTCGTTGTCACCCCTCCACTTT. This codes for CAISESLSPLHF.

The chain carries TRBV4-3 and TRBJ1-2; D remains unclear. V lost 1 base to trimming and J lost 2 bases, with 14 bases between them. The CDR3 totals 16 residues. Germline assignment: CDR1 LGHNA and CDR2 YSLEER. CDR3 in DNA: TGCGCCAGCAGCCAAGTGGCAGGCGGTTCGAACTATGGCTACACCTTC. It yields the protein CASSQVAGGSNYGYTF.

This clonotype was seen many times. The CDR3: CASSGGTGEYGYTF. For the CDR3, the DNA is TGTGCCAGCAGCGGCGGGACGGGAGAGTATGGCTACACCTTC. This chain joins TRBV9 and TRBJ1-2; a weak D match, TRBD1 (5 bases). With 3 bases removed from V and 5 bases from J, the gap between germline ends came to 14 bases. Looked up from germline, CDR1 is SGDLS and CDR2 is YYNGEE. CDR3 length equals 14 residues.

To note about this clonotype: This clone may be a read error of a much larger clone one base away. The chain has TRBV12-3 or TRBV12-4 and TRBJ2-1, with 8 bases that match TRBD2. This CDR3 spans 15 amino acids. V was pared by 5 bases and J by 5 bases, with 8 bases of the junction left unmatched. CDR3 amino acids: CASSTGGGGHNEQFF. CDR3 sequence (DNA): TGTGCCAGCAGTACGGGGGGCGGGGGGCACAATGAGCAGTTCTTC.

The CDR3: CASTERNTEAFF. DNA of the CDR3: TGTGCCAGCACCGAGCGGAACACTGAAGCTTTCTTT. V is TRBV7-9 and J is TRBJ1-1; the D is unclear. There are 12 residues in the CDR3. The V end was cut by 7 bases, the J end by 1 base, with 7 bases between. Germline V gene lookup returns CDR1 SEHNR and CDR2 FQNEAQ (reference sequence).

In this sample, this clonotype turned up a few times. The chain recombines TRBV28 with TRBJ1-1; D not resolved. The germline CDR1 and CDR2 sequences are MDHEN and SYDVKM. The CDR3 length is 13 residues. V was clipped by 6 bases and J by 4 bases, with 12 bases between them. The chain's CDR3 is CASSGSRPTEAFF. The CDR3 nucleotides read TGTGCCAGCAGCGGATCGCGGCCCACTGAAGCTTTCTTT.

The chain couples TRBV3-1 to TRBJ2-6; 7 nucleotides align to TRBD1. The CDR3 totals 17 residues. CDR1 is LGHDT, CDR2 YNNKEL, per germline (reference sequence). V was clipped by 3 bases and J by 0 bases; unmatched bases: 5. As DNA, the CDR3 is TGTGCCAGCAGCCACCACGGGACAGCCTCTGGGGCCAACGTCCTGACTTTC. Residues: CASSHHGTASGANVLTF.

A few counts support this clonotype. CDR3 loop: CASSLVRSNEQFF. The CDR3 DNA reads TGTGCCAGCAGTTTAGTTCGTAGCAATGAGCAGTTCTTC. V is TRBV27 and J is TRBJ2-1; D gene uncertain. There are 13 residues in the CDR3. Trimming pared 2 bases from V and 6 bases from J, leaving 8 bases between. CDR1 is MNHEY, CDR2 SMNVEV, per germline (reference sequence).

J is TRBJ1-3 and V is TRBV28; no clear D. The CDR3 runs 11 residues. V was trimmed by 6 bases and J by 4 bases, leaving 4 bases between them. Germline V gives CDR1 MDHEN, CDR2 SYDVKM. In nucleotides, the CDR3 is TGTGCCAGCAGGGTAGGAAACACCATATATTTT. Its protein is CASRVGNTIYF.

This clonotype came up once. A read error may produce the germline difference seen at one junction end. The V gene is TRBV7-6, the J gene TRBJ2-6; tentative D call: TRBD2 (5 bases). Germline CDR1 and CDR2: SGHVS and FNYEAQ. The CDR3 contains 13 residues. The CDR3 loop is CASSPTEGNVLAF. CDR3 in DNA: TGTGCCAGCAGCCCCACAGAGGGTAACGTTCTGGCTTTC.

The chain uses TRBV20-1 and TRBJ2-7; either TRBD1 or TRBD2 may fit D (6 bases each). Germline V lookup: CDR1 DFQATT, CDR2 SNEGSKA (reference sequence). CDR3 length: 12 residues. The DNA for the CDR3 is TGCAGGGGACGGGGGCACCCCTACGAGCAGTACTTC. Translation: CRGRGHPYEQYF.

V is TRBV29-1 and J is TRBJ1-2, with 10 bases identical to TRBD1. The germline gives CDR1 SQVTM, CDR2 ANQGSEA. V lost 4 bases, J lost 7 bases, and 6 bases stayed unmatched. This CDR3 contains 13 residues. CDR3 in DNA: TGCAGCGTTGGGGGACAGGGGACGAGTGGCTACACCTTC. Translation gives CSVGGQGTSGYTF.

This clonotype was picked up many times. The V call is TRBV4-2, the J call TRBJ2-5; D ambiguous. Per the germline V gene, CDR1 is LGHNA and CDR2 is YNFKEQ. The CDR3 has 13 amino acids. V lost 1 base and J 4 bases, leaving 7 bases between the germline ends. The CDR3 spells CASSQVERETQYF. CDR3 nucleotides: TGTGCCAGCAGCCAAGTCGAACGAGAGACCCAGTACTTC.

The rearrangement joins TRBV19 to TRBJ2-1; 14 bases are shared with TRBD2. The CDR3 contains 17 residues. Per germline, CDR1 LNHDA and CDR2 SQIVND (reference sequence). V shed 2 bases, J shed 3 bases, and the junction held 3 bases outside the gene matches. CDR3 nucleotides: TGTGCCAGTAGTATATCAGGGACTAGCGGGAGCTACAATGAGCAGTTCTTC. The encoded protein is CASSISGTSGSYNEQFF.

In its sample, this clonotype was seen many times. The chain carries TRBV24-1 and TRBJ2-7, with D possibly TRBD1 on 6 matching bases. The CDR3 has 16 residues. Germline assignment: CDR1 KGHDR and CDR2 SFDVKD. The germline V and J ends were trimmed by 6 bases and 3 bases, with 20 bases remaining between them. The CDR3 region is CATSSSGASGIYEQYF. The CDR3 DNA sequence: TGTGCCACCAGTTCGTCAGGGGCATCTGGTATCTACGAGCAGTACTTC.

On this clonotype itself: This sequence may be a read error, since a much larger clone differs from it by one base. J is TRBJ2-7 and V is TRBV9; TRBD2 matches 7 bases. Germline V CDR1 and CDR2: SGDLS, YYNGEE. This CDR3 is 14 amino acids long. V lost 6 bases, J lost 0 bases, and 6 bases stayed unmatched. This chain's CDR3 is CASTGREGSYEQYF. CDR3 DNA: TGTGCCAGCACCGGCAGGGAGGGCTCCTACGAGCAGTACTTC.

This clonotype was counted many times. Relative to the germline gene, one junction end is altered; a read error may explain this. The chain has TRBV7-9 and TRBJ1-1; weak D call: TRBD1 (6 bases). CDR3 length equals 13 residues. Germline CDR1 and CDR2: SEHNR and FQNEAQ (reference sequence). The CDR3 is CASSLEQGTEAFF. CDR3 in DNA: TGTGCCAGCAGTTTAGAACAGGGAACTGAAGCTTTCTTT.

This clonotype was seen a handful of times. This chain joins TRBV5-1 and TRBJ2-3, with 12 bases matching TRBD2. This CDR3 spans 17 amino acids. Per the germline V gene, CDR1 is SGHRS and CDR2 is YFSETQ. With 3 bases clipped from V and 4 bases from J, the junction kept 9 bases outside the gene matches. This CDR3 reads CASSSAASGGAPDTQYF. The DNA of the CDR3 is TGCGCCAGCAGCTCGGCGGCTAGCGGGGGGGCCCCAGATACGCAGTATTTT.

This clonotype was seen at least ten times. The genes are TRBV11-2 and TRBJ2-7; weak D call: TRBD1 (5 bases). V lost 1 base and J 2 bases, leaving 12 bases between the germline ends. This CDR3 has 15 residues. CDR1 and CDR2 from the germline V gene are SGHAT and FQNNGV. This CDR3 is CASSLGQLGAYEQYF. As DNA, the CDR3 is TGTGCCAGCAGCTTAGGACAGTTAGGGGCCTACGAGCAGTACTTC.